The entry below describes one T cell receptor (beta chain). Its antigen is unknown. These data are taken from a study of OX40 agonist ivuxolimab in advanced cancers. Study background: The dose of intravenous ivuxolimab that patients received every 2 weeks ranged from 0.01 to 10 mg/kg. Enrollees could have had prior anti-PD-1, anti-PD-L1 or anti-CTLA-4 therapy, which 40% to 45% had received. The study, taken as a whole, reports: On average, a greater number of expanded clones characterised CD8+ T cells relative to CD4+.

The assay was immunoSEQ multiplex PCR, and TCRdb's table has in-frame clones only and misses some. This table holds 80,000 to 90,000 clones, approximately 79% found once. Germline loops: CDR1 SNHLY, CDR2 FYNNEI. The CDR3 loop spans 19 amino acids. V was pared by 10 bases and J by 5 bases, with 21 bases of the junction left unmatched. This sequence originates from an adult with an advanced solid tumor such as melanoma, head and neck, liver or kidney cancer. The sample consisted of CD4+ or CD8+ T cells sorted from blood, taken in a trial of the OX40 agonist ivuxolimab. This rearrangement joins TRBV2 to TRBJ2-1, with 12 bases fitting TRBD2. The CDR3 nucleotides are TGTGCCACCGCGCCCCCCGGGGCTAGCGGGGGGGCTGGGCACAATGAGCAGTTCTTC. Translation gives CATAPPGASGGAGHNEQFF.